The 14 T cell receptor beta chains below were found in one sample sequenced in a study of graft-versus-host responses after intestinal transplantation. Generated by immunoSEQ multiplex PCR, the TCRdb table keeps only in-frame clones and is missing some. The sample includes more than 75,000 clones, approximately 90% of them seen just once. No antigen is known for these receptors. Sequencing used unstimulated CD4+ T cells sorted from spleen or lymph node cells, obtained before transplant. Receptor source: a human donor who was the organ donor for an intestinal transplant.

This chain joins TRBV2 and TRBJ1-2, with 9 positions matching TRBD1. V lost 5 bases and J lost 5; bases outside the gene matches: 3. Germline loops: CDR1 SNHLY, CDR2 FYNNEI. The CDR3 is made up of 13 amino acids. CDR3 DNA sequence: TGTGCCAGCAGTAAAGGACAGGGGTATGGCTACACCTTC. Translation: CASSKGQGYGYTF.

This chain joins TRBV6-5 and TRBJ2-2; TRBD1 matches at 7 bases. V trimming: 5 bases; J trimming: 4 bases; junction bases outside the gene matches: 7. This CDR3 region has 15 residues. CDR1 MNHEY and CDR2 SVGAGI come from the germline V gene. This CDR3 is CASSVTTGFTGELFF. DNA of the CDR3: TGTGCCAGCAGTGTAACGACAGGGTTCACCGGGGAGCTGTTTTTT.

The rearrangement links TRBV5-4 to TRBJ2-7; 7 bases are a match to TRBD1. Trimming removed 4 bases from V and 5 bases from J; junction bases left unmatched: 6. This CDR3 spans 13 amino acids. Per the germline V gene, CDR1 is SGHNT and CDR2 is YYREEE (reference sequence). In nucleotides, the CDR3 is TGTGCCAGCAGCCAGGGACAGCCTAACGAGCAGTACTTC. Protein sequence: CASSQGQPNEQYF.

V usage is TRBV2 and J usage is TRBJ2-5; 10 bases map to TRBD1. TRBJ2-7 matches the DNA end more closely, so the J call is doubtful. This CDR3 has 18 amino acids. Germline V gene sequence: CDR1 SNHLY, CDR2 FYNNEI. The CDR3 is CASSEWGTGAASPYEQYF. In DNA form, the CDR3 reads TGTGCCAGCAGTGAATGGGGGACAGGGGCTGCCTCTCCCTACGAGCAGTACTTC.

V and J are TRBV10-3 and TRBJ2-3; 7 nucleotides match TRBD2. The CDR3 length is 16 residues. Germline V gene lookup returns CDR1 ENHRY and CDR2 SYGVKD. J gave up 5 bases and V 0 bases, and 8 bases lay outside the gene matches. CDR3 DNA: TGTGCCATCAGTGAGTCTGGGGGGGGTTCAGGAGATACGCAGTATTTT. Its protein is CAISESGGGSGDTQYF.

The chain employs TRBV19 and TRBJ2-3, with D possibly TRBD2 on 6 matching bases. The CDR3 contains 18 residues. The V gene lost 6 bases and the J gene lost 1 base, with 23 bases spanning the gap. Germline V gene lookup returns CDR1 LNHDA and CDR2 SQIVND (reference sequence). The CDR3 here is CASRKQNSAGIGTDTQYF. The CDR3 DNA follows: TGTGCCAGTAGAAAACAAAACTCTGCGGGGATAGGCACAGATACGCAGTATTTT.

The chain uses TRBV6-1 and TRBJ2-7; a possible D gene is TRBD1 (6 bases). CDR3 length equals 14 residues. Germline V gives CDR1 MNHNS, CDR2 SASEGT. The V end lost 7 bases, the J end lost 0 bases, and 13 bases lay between the germline ends. The CDR3 DNA sequence: TGTGCCAGCATTTCAGGGGTCGCCTCCTACGAGCAGTACTTC. Protein: CASISGVASYEQYF.

With regard to this clone: This specimen includes other DNA sequences encoding the same CDR3. The chain couples TRBV6-5 to TRBJ1-2; TRBD1 aligns across 9 bases. The germline gives CDR1 MNHEY, CDR2 SVGAGI. The CDR3 length is 13 residues. V dropped 2 bases and J dropped 5; count of bases not matched to a gene: 0. For the CDR3, the DNA is TGTGCCAGCAGTTACGACAGGGGGTATGGCTACACCTTC. Protein product: CASSYDRGYGYTF.

The count of this clone is one. The gene calls are TRBV5-1 and TRBJ1-2; TRBD1 matches 9 bases. Germline V gene sequence: CDR1 SGHRS, CDR2 YFSETQ. V lost 3 bases, J lost 5 bases, and 5 bases stayed unmatched. This CDR3 comprises 14 residues. CDR3 residues: CASSSTGGQYGYTF. The CDR3 DNA is TGCGCCAGCAGCTCAACAGGGGGCCAGTATGGCTACACCTTC.

The rearrangement joins TRBV27 to TRBJ2-1; 12 positions agree with TRBD2. V was clipped by 2 bases and J by 4 bases; unmatched bases: 9. CDR1 and CDR2 (germline): MNHEY, SMNVEV (reference sequence). CDR3 length: 18 residues. CDR3 region: CASSLRLAGGPGYNEQFF. In DNA, the CDR3 is TGTGCCAGCAGTTTAAGGCTAGCGGGAGGGCCAGGGTACAATGAGCAGTTCTTC.

J is TRBJ2-7 and V is TRBV6-1; 12 bases are a match to TRBD2. Germline lookup yields CDR1 MNHNS and CDR2 SASEGT. The CDR3 is 14 residues long. Trimming removed 8 bases from V and 7 bases from J; junction bases left unmatched: 9. The CDR3 reads CASFSGTSGREQYF. The CDR3 DNA is TGTGCCAGCTTCTCCGGGACTAGCGGGCGTGAGCAGTACTTC.

The chain recombines TRBV10-3 with TRBJ1-1, with D possibly TRBD1 on 6 matching bases. V lost 1 base and J lost 4, with 7 bases in between. The CDR3 spans 13 residues. Per germline, CDR1 ENHRY and CDR2 SYGVKD. In nucleotides, the CDR3 is TGTGCCATCAGTGAGTTACAGGGCACTGAAGCTTTCTTT. This encodes CAISELQGTEAFF.

CDR3 residues: CASSPISGATFNEQFF. The CDR3 region has the DNA TGTGCCAGCAGCCCGATTAGCGGGGCGACCTTCAATGAGCAGTTCTTC. V and J are TRBV7-6 and TRBJ2-1; 8 bases agree with TRBD2. CDR1 is SGHVS, CDR2 FNYEAQ, per germline. This CDR3 region has 16 residues. The J segment lost 6 bases and the V segment lost 5 bases, leaving 12 bases of the junction unmatched.

This chain joins TRBV6-1 and TRBJ2-7; TRBD1 agrees at 8 bases. Germline CDR1 is MNHNS and CDR2 is SASEGT. The V segment lost 6 bases and the J segment 6 bases; nucleotides outside the gene matches: 7. The CDR3 is 13 residues long. The CDR3 here is CASRPTGVSEQYF. As DNA, the CDR3 is TGTGCCAGCAGGCCGACAGGGGTAAGCGAGCAGTACTTC.